The 31 T cell receptor beta chains in this list originate from one sample, sequenced in a study of cytomegalovirus exposure and HLA in healthy donors. PCR involved 60 Vbeta and 13 Jbeta primers. Libraries were prepared by immunoSEQ multiplex PCR; TCRdb keeps only in-frame clonotypes and omits some of them. The sample shows just over 95,000 clones, 65% to 80% of them seen only once. Sequencing was performed on PBMCs. The source is a human donor in good health.

The rearrangement uses TRBV2 and TRBJ2-5; 8 bases are shared with TRBD1. Germline CDR1 and CDR2: SNHLY and FYNNEI. CDR3 length: 14 residues. V lost 5 bases and J lost 4; bases outside the gene matches: 6. As DNA, the CDR3 is TGTGCCAGCAGTAGGGACAGGAGGCGAGAGACCCAGTACTTC. Its protein product is CASSRDRRRETQYF.

This chain connects TRBV7-8 to TRBJ1-1; D is unresolved. Germline values: CDR1 SGHVS, CDR2 FQNEAQ. The length of the CDR3 is 13 residues. V was pared by 4 bases and J by 1 base, with 7 bases between. The CDR3: CASSSGGNTEAFF. The CDR3 DNA reads as TGTGCCAGCAGCTCCGGCGGGAACACTGAAGCTTTCTTT.

This clone was recorded a few times. This chain links TRBV5-5 with TRBJ1-2; TRBD1 is a possible D gene (5 bases). The germline V and J ends were trimmed by 1 base and 0 bases, with 16 bases remaining between them. The CDR3 consists of 17 residues. Germline CDR1 reads SGHKS; CDR2 reads YYEKEE (reference sequence). The DNA of the CDR3 is TGTGCCAGCAGCTTGCATTCAGGGTCCAGCTCTAACTATGGCTACACCTTC. Its protein is CASSLHSGSSSNYGYTF.

This clone is medium-sized (0.01 to 0.1%). This sequence joins TRBV21-1 and TRBJ1-5; no DNA check was done on the table's D call, TRBD1. TRBV21-1 counts as a pseudogene. CDR3 length equals 17 residues. The CDR3 nucleotides are TGTGCCAGCAGCAAAGAGGAAACCGGGGACAGTTCGCAGCCCCAGCATTTT. This sequence encodes CASSKEETGDSSQPQHF.

The V gene is TRBV9, the J gene TRBJ2-1, with TRBD2 matching over 12 bases. The CDR3 covers 14 residues. Germline V lookup: CDR1 SGDLS, CDR2 YYNGEE. J lost 13 bases, V lost 0 bases, and 5 bases had no gene match. The CDR3 here is CASSVALAGGPQFF. CDR3 DNA: TGTGCCAGCAGCGTAGCCCTAGCGGGAGGGCCCCAGTTCTTC.

In its sample, this clone was seen many times. The gene calls are TRBV6-1 and TRBJ2-6; D is perhaps TRBD1 (5 bases). V gave up 2 bases and J gave up 4 bases, with 12 bases separating them. The CDR3 sequence is 16 residues long. Germline assignment: CDR1 MNHNS and CDR2 SASEGT. The CDR3 reads CASSELDSSGANVLTF. The CDR3 nucleotides read TGTGCCAGCAGTGAACTCGACAGCTCCGGGGCCAACGTCCTGACTTTC.

This clone has only a few counts. The gene calls are TRBV5-4 and TRBJ1-1, with a tentative D call TRBD1 (5 bases). The V and J ends lost 4 bases and 4 bases respectively, with 14 bases between them. Germline CDR1 reads SGHNT; CDR2 reads YYREEE (reference sequence). The CDR3 contains 14 residues. CDR3 protein: CASSRTGGSTEAFF. The CDR3 DNA follows: TGTGCCAGCAGCCGGACCGGGGGGAGCACTGAAGCTTTCTTT.

This sequence joins TRBV6-5 and TRBJ2-1; D is undetermined. V lost 0 bases, J lost 10 bases, and 10 bases lay in between. The length of the CDR3 is 13 residues. CDR1 MNHEY and CDR2 SVGAGI come from the germline V gene. The CDR3 reads CASSYSSFFEQFF. The DNA of the CDR3 is TGTGCCAGCAGTTACTCGTCTTTTTTCGAGCAGTTCTTC.

The V gene is TRBV25-1, the J gene TRBJ1-5, with D possibly matching TRBD1 (6 bases). Looked up from germline, CDR1 is MGHDK and CDR2 is SYGVNS. CDR3 length: 15 amino acids. The ends were cut back, 6 bases at V and 1 base at J, with 13 bases in the middle. The CDR3 here is CASRTPGVSNQPQHF. CDR3 DNA sequence: TGTGCCAGCAGGACCCCAGGGGTGAGCAATCAGCCCCAGCATTTT.

This clone was picked up one time. The gene calls are TRBV18 and TRBJ2-1; TRBD2 agrees at 7 bases. CDR3 length: 16 residues. J gave up 1 base and V 0 bases, and 3 bases lay outside the gene matches. Germline-derived CDR1 and CDR2 are KGHSH and LQKENI. The CDR3 here is CASSPPTGGSYNEQFF. The CDR3 nucleotides read TGTGCCAGCTCACCACCTACGGGGGGTTCCTACAATGAGCAGTTCTTC.

The rearrangement links TRBV7-2 to TRBJ2-5, with D possibly matching TRBD1 (6 bases). The end of the DNA fits TRBJ2-7 better, so the J call may be wrong. Germline V lookup: CDR1 SGHTA, CDR2 FQGNSA. The CDR3 is 19 residues long. This chain's CDR3 is CASSLKSSSSGRGSYEQYF. Here the CDR3 DNA reads TGTGCCAGCAGCTTAAAATCTTCCAGTAGTGGCAGGGGATCCTACGAGCAGTACTTC.

This clone was picked up a small number of times. The V and J genes are TRBV9 and TRBJ2-1, with 10 bases that match TRBD2. Looked up from germline, CDR1 is SGDLS and CDR2 is YYNGEE. The CDR3 covers 16 residues. J gave up 4 bases and V 0 bases, and 4 bases lay outside the gene matches. CDR3 in amino acids: CASSVAGSGGYNEQFF. The CDR3 DNA is TGTGCCAGCAGCGTAGCGGGTAGCGGGGGGTACAATGAGCAGTTCTTC.

This clone was recorded only once. V usage is TRBV19 and J usage is TRBJ1-5, with D perhaps matching TRBD1 (6 bases). V gave up 9 bases and J gave up 4 bases, with 19 bases separating them. This CDR3 is built from 15 residues. The germline V gene has CDR1 LNHDA and CDR2 SQIVND (reference sequence). The CDR3 sequence: CASRTTGIGNQPQHF. In DNA, the CDR3 is TGTGCCAGCCGGACCACAGGGATTGGAAATCAGCCCCAGCATTTT.

The chain recombines TRBV4-1 with TRBJ2-3; D not resolved. The V and J ends lost 8 bases and 1 base respectively, with 16 bases between them. The CDR3 length is 15 residues. Germline CDR1 is MGHRA and CDR2 is YSYEKL. The CDR3 nucleotides are TGCGCCAGCGCTTGGGCTGTCGGTGGCACAGATACGCAGTATTTT. Protein sequence: CASAWAVGGTDTQYF.

The DNA of the CDR3 is TGTGCCAGCAGCGTAGCCCTGACAGGGGTTGGCTACACCTTC. Translated: CASSVALTGVGYTF. The chain combines TRBV9 with TRBJ1-2; 8 nucleotides line up with TRBD1. CDR3 length: 14 amino acids. Per germline, CDR1 SGDLS and CDR2 YYNGEE. J gave up 7 bases and V 0 bases, and 5 bases lay outside the gene matches.

J is TRBJ1-1 and V is TRBV5-1; TRBD1 is a possible D gene (6 bases). Germline CDR1 is SGHRS and CDR2 is YFSETQ. The CDR3 sequence is 14 residues long. Trimming took 2 bases from V and 1 from J, leaving 9 bases between them. Here the CDR3 DNA reads TGCGCCAGCAGCTTCCAGACAGGGAACACTGAAGCTTTCTTT. Its protein is CASSFQTGNTEAFF.

V is TRBV10-1 and J is TRBJ2-1; 12 bases match TRBD2. V shed 0 bases, J shed 6 bases, and the junction held 12 bases outside the gene matches. Germline V CDR1 and CDR2: WNHNN, SYGVQD (reference sequence). The CDR3 length is 19 residues. The CDR3 reads CASSESIVSSGGAGNEQFF. The CDR3 DNA is TGCGCCAGCAGTGAGTCGATCGTTTCTAGCGGGGGGGCTGGCAATGAGCAGTTCTTC.

The J gene is TRBJ1-6, the V gene TRBV6-1; D call uncertain. This CDR3 is built from 13 residues. Germline loops: CDR1 MNHNS, CDR2 SASEGT. With 3 bases removed from V and 11 bases from J, the gap between germline ends came to 11 bases. Here the CDR3 DNA reads TGTGCCAGCAGTGAGGGGAGTAGGGCACCCCTCCACTTT. The encoded protein is CASSEGSRAPLHF.

This clone occurred once. The chain couples TRBV5-4 to TRBJ2-1, with 12 nucleotides matching TRBD2. V trimming: 0 bases; J trimming: 7 bases; junction bases outside the gene matches: 5. The V gene's germline CDR1 is SGHNT and CDR2 YYREEE (reference sequence). This CDR3 is built from 16 residues. The CDR3 region is CASSLEGLAGSNEQFF. The CDR3 bases are TGTGCCAGCAGCTTGGAAGGACTAGCGGGAAGTAATGAGCAGTTCTTC. Full variable domain (rest looked up from reference TRBV5-4 and TRBJ2-1): ETGVTQSPTHLIKTRGQQVTLRCSSQSGHNTVSWYQQALGQGPQFIFQYYREEENGRGNFPPRFSGLQFPNYSSELNVNALELDDSALYLCASSLEGLAGSNEQFFGPGTRLTVL.

The chain employs TRBV27 and TRBJ2-2; 8 bases agree with TRBD1. The germline V gene encodes CDR1 MNHEY and CDR2 SMNVEV (reference sequence). There are 15 residues in the CDR3. The ends lost 7 bases at V and 5 bases at J; junction bases unmatched: 9. The CDR3 DNA reads TGTGCCAGCAACCCCCGGACAGGGCAAACCGGGGAGCTGTTTTTT. Amino acids: CASNPRTGQTGELFF.

The V call is TRBV4-3, the J call TRBJ2-1, with 11 bases identical to TRBD2. The junction had 7 bases not matched to a gene; V was cut back by 4 bases and J by 8 bases. Looked up from germline, CDR1 is LGHNA and CDR2 is YSLEER. The length of the CDR3 is 15 residues. The CDR3 sequence: CASSRGATSGDEQFF. For the CDR3, the DNA is TGCGCCAGCAGCCGGGGAGCGACTAGCGGGGATGAGCAGTTCTTC.

A single count supports this clone. The CDR3 loop reads CASSPLAPTEAFF. The CDR3 coding sequence is TGTGCCAGCAGCCCACTCGCGCCCACTGAAGCTTTCTTT. The chain employs TRBV6-5 and TRBJ1-1; D remains ambiguous. The V end was cut by 6 bases, the J end by 4 bases, with 12 bases between. Germline assignment: CDR1 MNHEY and CDR2 SVGAGI. CDR3 length: 13 amino acids.

The rearrangement joins TRBV27 to TRBJ2-1; 9 positions agree with TRBD1. Germline V gives CDR1 MNHEY, CDR2 SMNVEV (reference sequence). The CDR3 contains 13 residues. J lost 5 bases, V lost 6 bases, and 2 bases had no gene match. CDR3 region: CASSRQGDNEQFF. CDR3 nucleotide sequence: TGTGCCAGCAGCAGACAGGGGGACAATGAGCAGTTCTTC.

This clone has more than one count but fewer than ten. The chain combines TRBV5-4 with TRBJ2-7, with D unresolved. V lost 6 bases and J 4 bases, leaving 11 bases between the germline ends. The CDR3 sequence is 12 residues long. CDR1 and CDR2 (germline): SGHNT, YYREEE (reference sequence). CDR3 loop: CASTSPGYEQYF. The CDR3 nucleotides read TGTGCCAGCACCTCGCCCGGTTACGAGCAGTACTTC.

This chain links TRBV27 with TRBJ1-1, with 9 bases aligning to TRBD1. The CDR3 is made up of 14 amino acids. Germline V gene data show CDR1 as MNHEY and CDR2 as SMNVEV (reference sequence). With 6 bases clipped from V and 1 base from J, the junction kept 3 bases outside the gene matches. The chain's CDR3 is CASRRQGGNTEAFF. The CDR3 DNA is TGTGCCAGCAGAAGACAGGGGGGGAACACTGAAGCTTTCTTT.

The V call is TRBV2, the J call TRBJ2-7; TRBD2 matches 8 bases. The CDR3 totals 15 residues. The junction had 5 bases not matched to a gene; V was cut back by 4 bases and J by 0 bases. Germline V gene data show CDR1 as SNHLY and CDR2 as FYNNEI. The CDR3 DNA sequence: TGTGCCAGCAGTGGAGTAGCGGGATTCTCCTACGAGCAGTACTTC. Its translation: CASSGVAGFSYEQYF.

The chain carries TRBV19 and TRBJ1-5, with D uncertain. V lost 4 bases and J 4 bases, leaving 17 bases between the germline ends. The germline V gene encodes CDR1 LNHDA and CDR2 SQIVND (reference sequence). The CDR3 consists of 16 residues. The CDR3 DNA reads TGTGCCAGTAGTACGACGGGTGGGTGGAGAAATCAGCCCCAGCATTTT. It yields the protein CASSTTGGWRNQPQHF.

A few counts support this clone. The chain joins TRBV6-4 to TRBJ1-1; D perhaps matches TRBD1 (5 bases). Germline V gene lookup returns CDR1 MRHNA and CDR2 SNTAGT. The CDR3 has 17 residues. The ends were cut back, 0 bases at V and 1 base at J, with 15 bases in the middle. The CDR3, as DNA: TGTGCCAGCAGTGACTCAGCAGGGAGGTCGGGGAACACTGAAGCTTTCTTT. Amino acids: CASSDSAGRSGNTEAFF.

This chain links TRBV6-5 with TRBJ2-5; a weak D match, TRBD1 (5 bases). V lost 7 bases to trimming and J lost 7 bases, with 10 bases between them. The CDR3 contains 11 residues. Germline loops: CDR1 MNHEY, CDR2 SVGAGI. The CDR3 coding sequence is TGTGCCAGCACCGAAACAGGGACCCAGTACTTC. It translates to CASTETGTQYF.

This chain links TRBV27 with TRBJ2-7, with 7 bases aligning to TRBD1. Germline CDR1 reads MNHEY; CDR2 reads SMNVEV (reference sequence). The V gene end was trimmed by 5 bases and the J gene end by 0 bases; junction bases not matched to a gene: 7. This CDR3 has 15 amino acids. The CDR3 nucleotides read TGTGCCAGCAGTCCAAGACAGGGACGCTCCTACGAGCAGTACTTC. Residues: CASSPRQGRSYEQYF.

The chain uses TRBV6-5 and TRBJ2-7; TRBD1 might be the D (6 bases). Germline CDR1 reads MNHEY; CDR2 reads SVGAGI. Between the trimmed V and J ends, which lost 8 bases and 2 bases, there was a span of 19 bases. The CDR3 contains 15 residues. The CDR3 here is CASSRGETGPYEQYF. CDR3 sequence (DNA): TGTGCCAGCTCCCGCGGAGAGACAGGCCCCTACGAGCAGTACTTC.